This section outlines one T cell receptor beta chain sequence together with its context. Its antigen remains unknown. This sample was taken from a study of T-cell reconstitution after alpha-beta-depleted transplantation in children. Study-wide results and caveats: Surviving recipient T cells and thymic progenitors underlay high day-60 TCRbeta diversity in some patients. The study reportedly traced alpha-beta T cells about two months after transplant to several hundred expanded graft clones. T-cell numbers and diversity one year post-transplant derived largely from freshly generated T cells.

It was with unique molecular identifiers that the TCRbeta library was prepared. MiXCR, applied by TCRdb to the PCR reads, yields one record per CDR3 protein. The sample contains about 490,000 distinct CDR3 sequences, more than 9% of which appear only once. The TCR originated in a child aged 2 to 15 with inherited bone marrow failure, due to receive a stem cell transplant. Material: PBMCs, obtained before TCRalphabeta/CD19-depleted stem cell transplant.

CDR3 protein: CASSQDRSDSGNTIYF. DNA for the CDR3: TGCGCCAGCAGCCAAGATCGAAGCGACAGTGGAAACACCATATATTTT. The chain uses TRBV4-3 and TRBJ1-3, with D maybe TRBD1 (5 bases). The CDR3 has 16 residues. Germline V lookup: CDR1 LGHNA, CDR2 YSLEER. V lost 0 bases and J 3 bases, leaving 12 bases between the germline ends.